These T cell receptor beta chains were read from a single sample in a study of response to subunit inactivated influenza vaccine. TCRdb fed the RT-PCR reads into MiXCR, producing one record per CDR3 protein. This table has just under 550,000 distinct CDR3 sequences, roughly a quarter appearing once. These data were also reused for a study on T cells expressing NK-cell markers.

The specimen was CD4+ T cells sorted from PBMCs, collected less than 13 days after vaccination. These receptors came from a man aged 50 to 59 who received an inactivated influenza vaccine. The CDR3 runs from the conserved cysteine through the conserved F or W. Fields, in order: D gene, J gene, V gene, clone size, CDR3 protein, CDR3 DNA. A D gene is named only where the DNA matches it firmly. Size tells how often a clone was seen (once, few, many) or the class of an expanded clone, and some rows leave it out.

NA,TRBJ1-1,TRBV2,NA,CASIEQGLTNTEAFF,TGTGCCAGCATTGAACAGGGCCTTACGAACACTGAAGCTTTCTTT
NA,TRBJ1-6,TRBV7-2,few,CASSLRGGYNSPLHF,TGTGCCAGCAGCTTAAGAGGGGGGTATAATTCACCCCTCCACTTT
TRBD1,TRBJ1-1,TRBV5-1,many,CASSLGQGWNEAFF,TGCGCCAGCAGCTTGGGACAGGGGTGGAACGAAGCTTTCTTT
NA,TRBJ2-7,TRBV20-1,NA,CSARAQGHEQYF,TGCAGTGCTAGAGCACAGGGACACGAGCAGTACTTC
TRBD1,TRBJ1-6,TRBV5-6,many,CASSSSGQGIRSPLHF,TGTGCCAGCAGCTCATCCGGACAGGGAATTAGATCCCCCCTCCACTTT
NA,TRBJ2-3,TRBV4-3,many,CASSQDISGTDTQYF,TGCGCCAGCAGCCAAGATATATCGGGGACAGATACGCAGTATTTT
NA,TRBJ2-3,TRBV7-9,many,CASSPRGPDTQYF,TGTGCCAGCAGCCCCCGGGGCCCAGATACGCAGTATTTT
NA,TRBJ2-5,TRBV12-3/TRBV12-4,NA,CASSFIPETQYF,TGTGCCAGCAGTTTTATACCTGAGACCCAGTACTTC
NA,TRBJ2-7,TRBV6-2/TRBV6-3,few,CASSSFGEQYF,TGTGCCAGCAGCTCCTTCGGAGAGCAGTACTTC
NA,TRBJ2-1,TRBV4-2,few,CASSQDRLPQRFF,TGTGCCAGCAGCCAAGACCGACTCCCCCAGCGGTTCTTC
NA,TRBJ2-1,TRBV15,few,CATSTRTTLSNEQFF,TGTGCCACCAGCACCAGGACTACCCTCTCGAATGAGCAGTTCTTC
NA,TRBJ2-7,TRBV10-3,NA,CAINDASYEQYF,TGTGCCATCAATGACGCTAGCTACGAGCAGTACTTC
TRBD2,TRBJ2-2,TRBV29-1,few,CTIGLADTGELFF,TGCACCATAGGACTAGCGGACACCGGGGAGCTGTTTTTT
NA,TRBJ2-7,TRBV20-1,NA,CSARHTRSGYEQYF,TGCAGTGCTAGACACACCCGTTCGGGGTACGAGCAGTACTTC
NA,TRBJ2-5,TRBV4-3,few,CASSQDFGNFRETQYF,TGCGCCAGCAGCCAAGACTTTGGGAATTTTCGGGAGACCCAGTACTTC
NA,TRBJ2-2,TRBV6-2/TRBV6-3,many,CASSFANTGELFF,TGTGCCAGCAGTTTCGCGAACACCGGGGAGCTGTTTTTT
TRBD2,TRBJ2-7,TRBV30,NA,CAWTSGGLKTYEQYF,TGTGCCTGGACTAGCGGGGGGCTCAAGACCTACGAGCAGTACTTC
TRBD1,TRBJ1-6,TRBV30,once,CAWTGGRFTLHF,TGTGCCTGGACAGGGGGACGATTCACCCTCCACTTT
NA,TRBJ2-2,TRBV9,NA,CASSGGRGTFLTGELFF,TGTGCCAGCAGCGGAGGCCGAGGGACGTTTCTTACCGGGGAGCTGTTTTTT
TRBD1,TRBJ1-5,TRBV28,NA,CASTRQGTIQPQHF,TGTGCCAGCACCCGACAGGGGACCATCCAGCCCCAGCATTTT
NA,TRBJ1-5,TRBV2,few,CASSEGAGYNQPQHF,TGTGCCAGCAGTGAAGGAGCGGGTTACAATCAGCCCCAGCATTTT
TRBD2,TRBJ2-1,TRBV6-4,few,CASRTSGRLGPVLNEQFF,TGTGCCAGCAGGACTAGCGGGAGGCTTGGACCTGTTTTGAATGAGCAGTTCTTC
TRBD2,TRBJ2-3,TRBV20-1,few,CSARPSGRATDTQYF,TGCAGTGCTAGACCTAGCGGGAGGGCAACGGATACGCAGTATTTT
TRBD2,TRBJ2-1,TRBV20-1,few,CSARLAGRSLGEQFF,TGCAGTGCACGACTAGCGGGCCGATCTCTCGGTGAGCAGTTCTTC
NA,TRBJ2-1,TRBV7-9,NA,CASSTWVNEQFF,TGTGCCAGCAGCACGTGGGTTAATGAGCAGTTCTTC
TRBD1,TRBJ2-2,TRBV24-1,NA,CATSDPGTGFTGELFF,TGTGCCACCAGTGACCCCGGGACAGGGTTCACCGGGGAGCTGTTTTTT
NA,TRBJ1-6,TRBV2,NA,CASRGRGVGSPLHF,TGTGCCAGCAGGGGACGGGGGGTTGGGTCACCCCTCCACTTT
NA,TRBJ2-2,TRBV12-3/TRBV12-4,few,CASSLIRRTGELFF,TGTGCCAGCAGCCTAATCAGACGCACCGGGGAGCTGTTTTTT
TRBD2,TRBJ2-1,TRBV6-2/TRBV6-3,few,CASRKGLAAYNEQFF,TGTGCCAGCAGGAAGGGACTAGCGGCCTACAATGAGCAGTTCTTC
TRBD2,TRBJ2-5,TRBV30,NA,CAWTRGLAGGGTQYF,TGTGCCTGGACTAGGGGACTAGCGGGGGGCGGGACCCAGTACTTC
NA,TRBJ2-5,TRBV11-2,few,CASSLTGSETQYF,TGTGCCAGCAGCTTAACCGGGAGTGAGACCCAGTACTTC
TRBD2,TRBJ2-7,TRBV12-3/TRBV12-4,NA,CASSPPSGPYEQYF,TGTGCCAGCAGCCCTCCTAGCGGCCCCTACGAGCAGTACTTC
NA,TRBJ2-1,TRBV2,many,CASRDSNEQFF,TGTGCCAGCAGAGACAGCAATGAGCAGTTCTTC
NA,TRBJ2-2,TRBV6-1,few,CASSPPRGRSTGELFF,TGTGCCAGCAGCCCCCCGCGGGGCCGGAGCACCGGGGAGCTGTTTTTT
NA,TRBJ2-5,TRBV18,NA,CASSGGSQETQYF,TGTGCCAGCTCAGGGGGGAGCCAAGAGACCCAGTACTTC
TRBD1,TRBJ1-1,TRBV29-1,few,CSVVKRTGNTEAFF,TGCAGCGTTGTGAAAAGGACAGGGAACACTGAAGCTTTCTTT
NA,TRBJ1-5,TRBV24-1,many,CATSDGVQPQHF,TGTGCCACCAGTGACGGGGTCCAGCCCCAGCATTTT